This T cell receptor beta chain was sequenced for a study of cytomegalovirus exposure and HLA in healthy donors. Study-wide background: When over 300 donors were genotyped, roughly 80% of them were found to fall in the Caucasian-associated ancestry cluster.

On this clone: The antigen remains unidentified.

Whole-study results and caveats: Earlier analysis found most TCR beta V segments productive about 87% or about 30% of the time. Because they were indistinguishable, some V segments, including TRBV6-2 and TRBV6-3, were excluded.

The study ran its PCR with 60 Vbeta and 13 Jbeta primers. Clones were read by immunoSEQ multiplex PCR, and TCRdb kept only the in-frame ones, dropping some. This sample carries about 170,000 clones, roughly four fifths of them seen once, and the ten largest clones take roughly 1.9%. The CDR3 runs 13 residues. Per germline, CDR1 SGHRS and CDR2 YFSETQ. The V gene lost 0 bases and the J gene lost 8 bases, with 11 bases spanning the gap. The V call is TRBV5-1, the J call TRBJ1-1; a possible D gene is TRBD1 (6 bases). Source material: PBMCs. The TCR was taken from a woman in her twenties or thirties in good health and CMV-seropositive. The CDR3 sequence is CASSLEQGAEAFF. CDR3 DNA: TGCGCCAGCAGCTTGGAACAGGGAGCGGAAGCTTTCTTT.